This T cell receptor beta chain comes out of a study of T cell responses to AZD1222 COVID-19 vaccine. About the research overall: Second-dose schedules of about 4 or about 12 weeks were combined.

Whole-study results and caveats: With two AZD1222 doses given, Spike-specific TCR breadth and depth both rose. Clonal diversity was possibly underestimated, and the donors were mostly white British, with more females. Reportedly, close to half of spike-specific TCRs are directed against unmutated variant regions.

Looked up from germline, CDR1 is WNHNN and CDR2 is SYGVQD (reference sequence). This CDR3 region has 14 residues. The ends lost 8 bases at V and 1 base at J; junction bases unmatched: 6. This clone has a single count. As yet, its antigen is unknown. Generated by immunoSEQ multiplex PCR, the TCRdb table keeps only in-frame clones and is missing some. The data contain approximately 180,000 clones, approximately 86% of them singletons. Sequencing was performed on peripheral blood, taken on day 0 of AZD1222 vaccination. This clonotype was sampled from an adult in good health. This chain joins TRBV10-1 and TRBJ1-1; 8 bases are a match to TRBD1. CDR3 loop: CASSPGTGNTEAFF. CDR3 nucleotides: TGCGCCAGCTCTCCCGGGACAGGGAACACTGAAGCTTTCTTT.